The clone carrying this T cell receptor (beta chain) has at least ten counts. What it binds is unknown. Using its own MiXCR run on the 5' RACE reads, TCRdb lists one record per CDR3 protein. The sample has approximately 46,000 distinct CDR3 sequences, approximately 10% seen once; the top ten hold roughly 1.5%. The data were obtained in a study of CD8 T cells in ankylosing spondylitis. Study conclusions and caveats: Reportedly, disease-linked clones are significantly enriched in ankylosing spondylitis patients' matched synovial fluid.

Source material: blood, either unsorted or a sorted T cell fraction (not recorded which). The receptor was derived from a male donor with ankylosing spondylitis or in good health (not recorded which).

The CDR3 reads CASSLNWAGDSNQPQHF. The CDR3 DNA follows: TGTGCCAGCAGCTTAAACTGGGCAGGGGATAGCAATCAGCCCCAGCATTTT. The J gene is TRBJ1-5, the V gene TRBV7-2; D is perhaps TRBD1 (6 bases). CDR1 is SGHTA, CDR2 FQGNSA, per germline. The CDR3 runs to 17 residues. Trimming stripped 2 bases from V and 0 bases from J, with 14 bases between.